Included here is one T cell receptor (beta chain) sequence, with context. The antigen remains unidentified. Sorted regulatory T cells were CD4-positive, CD25-high and CD127-low or negative. The sample belongs to a study of B cell selection in AIRE deficiency. The assay was immunoSEQ multiplex PCR, and TCRdb's table has in-frame clones only and misses some. Of tens of thousands of clones in the sample, about 94% were seen once. CDR3 size: 14 residues. V gave up 1 base and J gave up 7 bases, with 14 bases separating them. Germline V gene data show CDR1 as SGHTA and CDR2 as FQGNSA. Whole-study results and caveats: Shared Treg sequences had shorter CDR3s, biased toward rearrangements with few non-templated insertions.

The genes are TRBV7-2 and TRBJ2-7, with D perhaps given as TRBD1 or TRBD2 (5 bases each). Specimen: Tregs sorted from PBMCs. The source is a human donor with AIRE deficiency. CDR3 residues: CASSLVGTAREQYF. In DNA, the CDR3 is TGTGCCAGCAGCTTAGTAGGGACGGCCCGAGAGCAGTACTTC.